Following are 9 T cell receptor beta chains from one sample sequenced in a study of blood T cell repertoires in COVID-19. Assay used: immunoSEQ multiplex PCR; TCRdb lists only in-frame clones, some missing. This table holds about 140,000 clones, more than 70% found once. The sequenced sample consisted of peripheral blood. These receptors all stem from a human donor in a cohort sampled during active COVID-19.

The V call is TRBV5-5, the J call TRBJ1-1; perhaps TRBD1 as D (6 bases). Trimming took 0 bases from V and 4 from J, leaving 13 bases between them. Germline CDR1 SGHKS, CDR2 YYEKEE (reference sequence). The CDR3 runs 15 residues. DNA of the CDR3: TGTGCCAGCAGCTTGGGATGGGGGCTGGGCACTGAAGCTTTCTTT. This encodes CASSLGWGLGTEAFF.

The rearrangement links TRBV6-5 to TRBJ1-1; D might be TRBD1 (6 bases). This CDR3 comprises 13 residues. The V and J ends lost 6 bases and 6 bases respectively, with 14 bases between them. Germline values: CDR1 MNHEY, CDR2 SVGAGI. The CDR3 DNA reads TGTGCCAGCAGGGGGGGGGCGAGCGCTGAAGCTTTCTTT. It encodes CASRGGASAEAFF.

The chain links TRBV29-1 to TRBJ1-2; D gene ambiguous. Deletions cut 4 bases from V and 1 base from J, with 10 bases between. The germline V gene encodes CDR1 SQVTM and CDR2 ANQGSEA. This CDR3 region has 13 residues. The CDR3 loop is CSVGNKNNYGYTF. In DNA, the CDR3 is TGCAGCGTTGGTAACAAAAATAACTATGGCTACACCTTC.

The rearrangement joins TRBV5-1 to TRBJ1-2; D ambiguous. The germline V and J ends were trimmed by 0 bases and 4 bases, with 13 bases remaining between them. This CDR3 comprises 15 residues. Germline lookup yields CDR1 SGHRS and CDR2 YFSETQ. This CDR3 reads CASSLAGGGSYGYTF. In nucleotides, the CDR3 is TGCGCCAGCAGCTTGGCCGGAGGTGGGAGCTATGGCTACACCTTC.

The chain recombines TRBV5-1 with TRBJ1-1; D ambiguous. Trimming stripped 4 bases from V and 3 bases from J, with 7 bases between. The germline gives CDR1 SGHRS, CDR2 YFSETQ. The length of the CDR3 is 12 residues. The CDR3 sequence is CASSTGHTEAFF. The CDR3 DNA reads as TGCGCCAGCAGCACCGGTCACACTGAAGCTTTCTTT.

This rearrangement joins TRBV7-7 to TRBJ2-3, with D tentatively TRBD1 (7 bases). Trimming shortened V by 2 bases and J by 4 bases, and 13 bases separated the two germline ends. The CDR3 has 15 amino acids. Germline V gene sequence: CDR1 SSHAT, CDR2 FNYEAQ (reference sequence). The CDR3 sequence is CASSLPQGGSDTQYF. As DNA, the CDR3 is TGTGCCAGCAGCTTACCCCAGGGGGGATCAGATACGCAGTATTTT.

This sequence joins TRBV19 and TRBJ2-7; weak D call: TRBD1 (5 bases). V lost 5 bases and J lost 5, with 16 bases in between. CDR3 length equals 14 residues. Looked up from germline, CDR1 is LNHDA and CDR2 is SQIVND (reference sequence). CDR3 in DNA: TGTGCCAGTAGTGCAGGGCGAGCTTTGAACGAGCAGTACTTC. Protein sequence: CASSAGRALNEQYF.

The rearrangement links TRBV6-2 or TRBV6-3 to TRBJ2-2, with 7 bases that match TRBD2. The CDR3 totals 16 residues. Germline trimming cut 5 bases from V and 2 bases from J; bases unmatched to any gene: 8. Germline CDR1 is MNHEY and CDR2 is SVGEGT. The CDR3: CASSAGLGGNTGELFF. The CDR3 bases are TGTGCCAGCAGTGCAGGACTAGGCGGTAACACCGGGGAGCTGTTTTTT.

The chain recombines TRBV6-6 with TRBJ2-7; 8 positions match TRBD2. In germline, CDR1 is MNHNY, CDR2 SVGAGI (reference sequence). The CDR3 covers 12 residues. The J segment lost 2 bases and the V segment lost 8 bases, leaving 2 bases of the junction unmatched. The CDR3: CASREGPYEQYF. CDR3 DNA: TGTGCCAGCCGGGAGGGGCCCTACGAGCAGTACTTC.